The 11 T cell receptor beta chains presented below share a single source sample, sequenced in a study of Ad26.COV2.S vaccination and SARS-CoV-2 variants. Sequencing used immunoSEQ multiplex PCR; TCRdb keeps in-frame clones, though not all of them. The table shows about 350,000 clones, with about 90% occurring only once. The sequenced sample was peripheral blood, obtained after recovery from COVID-19. These receptors all stem from a human donor who had recovered from COVID-19.

This chain connects TRBV2 to TRBJ2-1, with D maybe TRBD2 (6 bases). This CDR3 contains 12 residues. Trimming took off 6 bases at V and 7 bases at J, with 10 bases between the two ends. CDR1 and CDR2 from the germline V gene are SNHLY and FYNNEI. The CDR3 nucleotides are TGTGCCAGCAGAGGGGAGGTGAATGAGCAGTTCTTC. It specifies CASRGEVNEQFF.

The chain combines TRBV9 with TRBJ2-7; D possibly corresponds to TRBD2 (5 bases). CDR3 size: 13 residues. The germline CDR1 and CDR2 sequences are SGDLS and YYNGEE. The ends were cut back, 3 bases at V and 1 base at J, with 8 bases in the middle. The CDR3 DNA reads as TGTGCCAGCAGCGGAGGGTCTTCCTACGAGCAGTACTTC. Protein sequence: CASSGGSSYEQYF.

V gene TRBV7-9 combines with J gene TRBJ2-3; 12 bases map to TRBD2. CDR1 and CDR2 (germline): SEHNR, FQNEAQ (reference sequence). The CDR3 spans 18 residues. After removal of 5 bases from V and 1 base from J, the junction contained 10 bases not matched to a gene. CDR3 sequence (DNA): TGTGCCAGCAGCCTCCGGTTGCTAGCGGGGGGGGGCACAGATACGCAGTATTTT. Its protein is CASSLRLLAGGGTDTQYF.

About this clone: The same CDR3 also results from other DNA sequences found in this sample. This sequence joins TRBV27 and TRBJ1-2; no clear D gene. Germline assignment: CDR1 MNHEY and CDR2 SMNVEV (reference sequence). This CDR3 is 13 amino acids long. The V end was cut by 1 base, the J end by 0 bases, with 3 bases between. In nucleotides, the CDR3 is TGTGCCAGCAGTTTATGGTCTAACTATGGCTACACCTTC. This codes for CASSLWSNYGYTF.

CDR3 amino acids: CASSQDSGGGNEQFF. DNA for the CDR3: TGCGCCAGCAGCCAAGATTCAGGGGGGGGCAATGAGCAGTTCTTC. The chain carries TRBV4-1 and TRBJ2-1; tentatively, D is TRBD1 or TRBD2 (7 bases each). Germline loops: CDR1 MGHRA, CDR2 YSYEKL. The CDR3 contains 15 residues. V lost 0 bases, J lost 6 bases, and 12 bases lay in between.

The chain carries TRBV29-1 and TRBJ2-3, with D uncertain. Germline loops: CDR1 SQVTM, CDR2 ANQGSEA. Trimming left V 4 bases short and J 2 bases short, with 10 bases between. The CDR3 has 13 amino acids. The CDR3 DNA reads as TGCAGCGTTGGTCTCAGATACACAGATACGCAGTATTTT. Amino acids: CSVGLRYTDTQYF.

The CDR3 nucleotides are TGTGCCAGCAGCAAAGTTGGAGTGACAGTGGGCCTTAACTATGGCTACACCTTC. Translated: CASSKVGVTVGLNYGYTF. This chain connects TRBV5-4 to TRBJ1-2; tentatively, D is TRBD1 (5 bases). CDR1 is SGHNT, CDR2 YYREEE, per germline (reference sequence). The V end lost 4 bases, the J end lost 1 base, and 23 bases lay between the germline ends. The CDR3 totals 18 residues.

The chain has TRBV12-3 or TRBV12-4 and TRBJ2-7, with no clear D. V was shortened by 3 bases and J by 3 bases, with 9 bases between the two germline ends. The CDR3 extends over 13 amino acids. Written as DNA, the CDR3 is TGTGCCAGCAGTTTGCCTCCCCTCTACGAGCAGTACTTC. It codes for CASSLPPLYEQYF.

The chain combines TRBV6-5 with TRBJ1-4; D unresolved. The CDR3 totals 14 residues. V was cut by 11 bases and J by 2 bases, with 15 bases left in between. Germline-derived CDR1 and CDR2 are MNHEY and SVGAGI. The CDR3 sequence is CASREGATNEKLFF. Here the CDR3 DNA reads TGTGCCTCCCGGGAGGGAGCCACTAATGAAAAACTGTTTTTT.

The chain combines TRBV27 with TRBJ2-2; D is uncertain. CDR3 length: 15 amino acids. The germline V gene encodes CDR1 MNHEY and CDR2 SMNVEV (reference sequence). V lost 2 bases and J 0 bases, leaving 7 bases between the germline ends. The CDR3 protein is CASSLLLTNTGELFF. DNA for the CDR3: TGTGCCAGCAGTTTACTGTTAACGAACACCGGGGAGCTGTTTTTT.

The rearrangement uses TRBV7-2 and TRBJ2-2; D may be TRBD1 or TRBD2 (6 bases each). V was clipped by 0 bases and J by 5 bases, with 13 bases between them. Germline V lookup: CDR1 SGHTA, CDR2 FQGNSA. The CDR3 runs to 16 residues. The CDR3: CASSLAATGRTGELFF. The CDR3 DNA is TGTGCCAGCAGCTTAGCGGCCACAGGGAGGACCGGGGAGCTGTTTTTT.